This TCR beta chain was documented in a study (dated by TCRdb to between 2021 and 2024). The germline V gene encodes CDR1 KGHSH and CDR2 LQKENI. The junction carries 9 bases between V and J, which are trimmed by 3 bases and 1 base respectively. CDR3 length: 15 amino acids, cysteine to phenylalanine. The entry retains the CDR3 DNA only, 45 bases that are in frame from base 1. PBMCs were isolated from peripheral blood, and TCR beta sequencing was performed on genomic DNA from unsorted PBMCs. Survey-level sequencing on the immunoSEQ platform was used to profile the TCR beta chain repertoires. In the authors' own workflow: Repertoire diversity was quantified by the inverse Simpson index, and CDR3 amino acid length spectratypes and V-J pairing frequencies were compared. Clonotypes specific to SARS-CoV-2, CMV, influenza A and EBV were annotated by matching TCR beta CDR3 sequences against VDJdb. Imported from immuneACCESS, the table was reduced by TCRdb to in-frame sequences with V and J called. These copies leave out some clones; in studies compared against another copy, an unresolved V gene accounts for under half, and the cause of the remainder is not known. V and J calls plus clone size are reproduced from that table; the DNA served to infer D and trimming. Present in this sample are 45,000 to 55,000 clones, just over 90% of which were seen just once. The ten biggest clones cover around a tenth of the sample.

The paper as a whole reports these results and caveats: Further investigation, including longitudinal sampling and assessment of a control group, is stated by the authors to be required.

Points on this clone: Which antigen it targets is not known. One base away there is no much larger clone; base qualities are not given.

This sequence originates from a man aged 40-49 years with rheumatoid arthritis. This chain is built from TRBV18 and TRBJ1-4; TRBD1 is a weak D gene call, 5 bases matching. The material sequenced was PBMCs. The CDR3 sequence is CASSPTQGTNEKLFF. The nucleotide sequence is TGTGCCAGCTCACCCACGCAGGGAACTAATGAAAAACTGTTTTTT.